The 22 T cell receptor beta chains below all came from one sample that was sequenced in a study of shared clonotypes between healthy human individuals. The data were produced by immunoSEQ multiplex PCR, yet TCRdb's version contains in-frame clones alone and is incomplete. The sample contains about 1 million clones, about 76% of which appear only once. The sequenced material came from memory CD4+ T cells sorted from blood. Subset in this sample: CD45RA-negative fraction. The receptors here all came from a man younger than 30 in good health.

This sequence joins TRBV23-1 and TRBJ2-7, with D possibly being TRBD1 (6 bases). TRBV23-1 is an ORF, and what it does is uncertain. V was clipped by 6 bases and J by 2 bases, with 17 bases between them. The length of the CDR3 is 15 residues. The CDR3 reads CASRLLRDNPYEQYF. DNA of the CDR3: TGCGCCAGCAGGCTACTTAGGGACAATCCCTACGAGCAGTACTTC.

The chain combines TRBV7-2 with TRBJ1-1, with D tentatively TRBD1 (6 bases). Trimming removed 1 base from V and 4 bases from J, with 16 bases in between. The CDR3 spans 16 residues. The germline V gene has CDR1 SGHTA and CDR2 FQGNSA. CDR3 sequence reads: CASSLGGGQGSTEAFF. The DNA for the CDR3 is TGTGCCAGCAGCTTAGGTGGAGGCCAGGGGTCCACTGAAGCTTTCTTT.

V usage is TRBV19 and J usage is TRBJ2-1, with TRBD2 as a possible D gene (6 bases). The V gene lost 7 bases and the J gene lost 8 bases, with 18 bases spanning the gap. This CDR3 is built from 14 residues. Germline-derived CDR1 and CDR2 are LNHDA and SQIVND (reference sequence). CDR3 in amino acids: CASMRGPGYDEQFF. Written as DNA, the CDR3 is TGTGCCAGTATGCGGGGCCCGGGATATGATGAGCAGTTCTTC.

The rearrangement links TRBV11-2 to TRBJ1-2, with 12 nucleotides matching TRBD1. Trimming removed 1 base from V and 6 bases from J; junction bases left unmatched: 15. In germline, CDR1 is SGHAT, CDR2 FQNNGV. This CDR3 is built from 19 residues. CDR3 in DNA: TGTGCCAGCAGCTTAGCCGGGGGGACAGGGGGCTCTTGGGTGAATGGCTACACCTTC. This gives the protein CASSLAGGTGGSWVNGYTF.

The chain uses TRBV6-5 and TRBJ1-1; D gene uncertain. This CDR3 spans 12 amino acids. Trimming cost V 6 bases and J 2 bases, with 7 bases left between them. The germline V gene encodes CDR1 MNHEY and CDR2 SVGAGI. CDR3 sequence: CASSNINTEAFF. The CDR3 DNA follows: TGTGCCAGCAGCAATATTAACACTGAAGCTTTCTTT.

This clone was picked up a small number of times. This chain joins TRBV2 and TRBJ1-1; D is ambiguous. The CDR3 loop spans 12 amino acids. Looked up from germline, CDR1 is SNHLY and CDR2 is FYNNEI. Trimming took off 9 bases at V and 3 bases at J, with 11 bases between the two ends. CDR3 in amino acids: CASAPRDTEAFF. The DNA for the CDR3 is TGTGCCAGTGCCCCGAGGGACACTGAAGCTTTCTTT.

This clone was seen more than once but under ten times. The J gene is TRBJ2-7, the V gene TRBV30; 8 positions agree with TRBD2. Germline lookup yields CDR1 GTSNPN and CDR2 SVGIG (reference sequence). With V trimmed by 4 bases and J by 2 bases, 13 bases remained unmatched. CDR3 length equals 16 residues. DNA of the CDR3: TGTGCCTGGATCCCCTGGGCTAGCGGGCTGGCCTACGAGCAGTACTTC. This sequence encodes CAWIPWASGLAYEQYF.

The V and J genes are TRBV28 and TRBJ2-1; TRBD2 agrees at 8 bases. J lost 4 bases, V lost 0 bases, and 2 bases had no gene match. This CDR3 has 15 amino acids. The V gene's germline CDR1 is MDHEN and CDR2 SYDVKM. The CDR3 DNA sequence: TGTGCCAGCAGTTTATGGCCTAGCGGGTACAATGAGCAGTTCTTC. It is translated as CASSLWPSGYNEQFF.

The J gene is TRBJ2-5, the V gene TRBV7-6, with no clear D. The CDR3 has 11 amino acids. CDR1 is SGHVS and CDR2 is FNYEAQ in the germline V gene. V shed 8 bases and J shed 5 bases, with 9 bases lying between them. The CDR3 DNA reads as TGTGCCAGCGCCAGCGAGGAGACCCAGTACTTC. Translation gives CASASEETQYF.

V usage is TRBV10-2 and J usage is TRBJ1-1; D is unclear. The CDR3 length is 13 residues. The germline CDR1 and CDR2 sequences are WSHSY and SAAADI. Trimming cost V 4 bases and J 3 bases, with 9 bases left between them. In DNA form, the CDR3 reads TGCGCCAGCAGTGCGCTCCAACACACTGAAGCTTTCTTT. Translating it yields CASSALQHTEAFF.

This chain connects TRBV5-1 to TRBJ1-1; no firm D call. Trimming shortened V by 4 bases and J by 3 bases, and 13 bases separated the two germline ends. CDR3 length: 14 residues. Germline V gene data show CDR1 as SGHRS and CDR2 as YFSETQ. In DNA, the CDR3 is TGCGCCAGCAGCGAATCACAGACTTACACTGAAGCTTTCTTT. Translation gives CASSESQTYTEAFF.

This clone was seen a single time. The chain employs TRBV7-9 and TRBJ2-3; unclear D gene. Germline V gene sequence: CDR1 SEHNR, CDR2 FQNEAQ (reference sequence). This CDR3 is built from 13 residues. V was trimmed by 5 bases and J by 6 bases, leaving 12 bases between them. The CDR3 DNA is TGTGCCAGCAGCCCACATTGGGTGGATACGCAGTATTTT. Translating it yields CASSPHWVDTQYF.

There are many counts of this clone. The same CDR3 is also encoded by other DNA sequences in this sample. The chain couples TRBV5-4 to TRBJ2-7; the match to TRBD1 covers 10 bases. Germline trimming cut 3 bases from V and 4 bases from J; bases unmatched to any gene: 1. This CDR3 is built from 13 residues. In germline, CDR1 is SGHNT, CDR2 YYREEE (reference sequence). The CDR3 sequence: CASSSGQGYEQYF. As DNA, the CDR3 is TGTGCCAGCAGCTCGGGACAGGGGTACGAGCAGTACTTC.

The CDR3 reads CASSLIPGLAGFNEQYF. As DNA, the CDR3 is TGTGCCAGCAGCTTAATTCCGGGACTAGCGGGGTTTAACGAGCAGTACTTC. The V call is TRBV7-3, the J call TRBJ2-7, with 13 bases lining up with TRBD2. After removal of 1 base from V and 5 bases from J, the junction contained 8 bases not matched to a gene. The CDR3 contains 17 residues. Germline V gene sequence: CDR1 SGHTA, CDR2 FQGTGA.

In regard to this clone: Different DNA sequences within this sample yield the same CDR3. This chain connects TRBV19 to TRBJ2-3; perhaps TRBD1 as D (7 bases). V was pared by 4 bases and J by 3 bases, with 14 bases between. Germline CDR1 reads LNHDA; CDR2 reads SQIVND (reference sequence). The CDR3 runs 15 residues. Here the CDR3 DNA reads TGTGCCAGTAGTACCAGGACAGGAGGGACAGATACGCAGTATTTT. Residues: CASSTRTGGTDTQYF.

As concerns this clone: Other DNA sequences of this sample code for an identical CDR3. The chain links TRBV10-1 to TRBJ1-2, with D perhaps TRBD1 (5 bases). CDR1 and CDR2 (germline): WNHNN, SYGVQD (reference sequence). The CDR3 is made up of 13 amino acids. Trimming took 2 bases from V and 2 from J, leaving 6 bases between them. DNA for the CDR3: TGCGCCAGCAGTGAGGACAGCAACTATGGCTACACCTTC. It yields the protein CASSEDSNYGYTF.

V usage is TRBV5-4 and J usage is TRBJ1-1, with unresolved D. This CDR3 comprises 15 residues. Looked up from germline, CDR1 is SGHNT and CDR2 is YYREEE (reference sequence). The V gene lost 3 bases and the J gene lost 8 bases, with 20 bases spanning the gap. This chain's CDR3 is CASSSQERTFSEAFF. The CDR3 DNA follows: TGTGCCAGCAGCTCCCAGGAACGTACCTTTTCAGAAGCTTTCTTT.

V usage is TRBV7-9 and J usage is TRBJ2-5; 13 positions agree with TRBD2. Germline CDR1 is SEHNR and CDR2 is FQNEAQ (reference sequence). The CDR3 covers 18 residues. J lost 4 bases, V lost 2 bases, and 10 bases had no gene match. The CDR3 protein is CASSLTPGLAGFAETQYF. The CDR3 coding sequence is TGTGCCAGCAGCTTAACCCCGGGACTAGCGGGGTTCGCAGAGACCCAGTACTTC.

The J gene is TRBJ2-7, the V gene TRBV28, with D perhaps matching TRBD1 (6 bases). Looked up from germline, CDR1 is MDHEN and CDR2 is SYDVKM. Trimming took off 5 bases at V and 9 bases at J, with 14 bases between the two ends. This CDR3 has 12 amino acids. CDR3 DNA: TGTGCCAGCAGTATTCCCACAGGGTGGCAGTACTTC. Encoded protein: CASSIPTGWQYF.

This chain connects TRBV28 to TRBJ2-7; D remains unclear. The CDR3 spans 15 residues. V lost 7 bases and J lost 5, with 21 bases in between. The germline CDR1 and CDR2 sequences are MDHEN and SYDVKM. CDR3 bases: TGTGCCAGCACCAATTCTAAGCAAGGTTCCCACGAGCAGTACTTC. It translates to CASTNSKQGSHEQYF. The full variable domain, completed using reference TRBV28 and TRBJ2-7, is DVKVTQSSRYLVKRTGEKVFLECVQDMDHENMFWYRQDPGLGLRLIYFSYDVKMKEKGDIPEGYSVSREKKERFSLILESASTNQTSMYLCASTNSKQGSHEQYFGPGTRLTVT.

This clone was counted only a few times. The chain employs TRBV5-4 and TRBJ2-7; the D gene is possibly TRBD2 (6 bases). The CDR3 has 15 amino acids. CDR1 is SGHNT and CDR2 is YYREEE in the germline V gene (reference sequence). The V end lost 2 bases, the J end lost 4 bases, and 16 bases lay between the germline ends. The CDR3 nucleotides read TGTGCCAGCAGCTTCGAGGAGGGTGGATTTTACGAGCAGTACTTC. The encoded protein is CASSFEEGGFYEQYF.

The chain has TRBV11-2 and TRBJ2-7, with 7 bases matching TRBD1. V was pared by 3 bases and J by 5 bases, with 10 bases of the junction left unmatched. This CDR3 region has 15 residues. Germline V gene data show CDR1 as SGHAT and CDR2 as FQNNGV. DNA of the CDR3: TGTGCCAGCAGCTTCAGACAGGGTAGGTTCAACGAGCAGTACTTC. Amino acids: CASSFRQGRFNEQYF.